A single sample gave rise to the 10 T cell receptor beta chains below, sequenced in a study of CD8 T cells in ankylosing spondylitis. MiXCR, applied by TCRdb to the 5' RACE reads, yields one record per CDR3 protein. The repertoire has around 340,000 distinct CDR3 sequences, 20% to 25% of them found once; the top ten carry 10% to 15%. What was sequenced was blood, either unsorted or a sorted T cell fraction (not recorded which). The receptors derive from a male donor with ankylosing spondylitis or in good health (not recorded which).

The rearrangement joins TRBV3-1 to TRBJ2-3; no definite D call. CDR1 LGHDT and CDR2 YNNKEL come from the germline V gene (reference sequence). There are 13 residues in the CDR3. The V gene lost 4 bases and the J gene lost 4 bases, with 9 bases spanning the gap. The CDR3 is CASSPQDADTQYF. CDR3 DNA: TGTGCCAGCAGCCCCCAAGATGCAGATACGCAGTATTTT.

This clonotype has just a few counts. J is TRBJ2-2 and V is TRBV25-1; D is perhaps TRBD2 (7 bases). Per the germline V gene, CDR1 is MGHDK and CDR2 is SYGVNS. Trimming took off 3 bases at V and 5 bases at J, with 13 bases between the two ends. This CDR3 has 15 amino acids. The chain's CDR3 is CASSEGGPRTGELFF. The CDR3 bases are TGTGCCAGCAGTGAGGGGGGGCCGCGTACCGGGGAGCTGTTTTTT. Together with reference TRBV25-1 and TRBJ2-2, the CDR3 gives the full variable domain: EADIYQTPRYLVIGTGKKITLECSQTMGHDKMYWYQQDPGMELHLIHYSYGVNSTEKGDLSSESTVSRIRTEHFPLTLESARPSHTSQYLCASSEGGPRTGELFFGEGSRLTVL.

This clonotype has only a few counts. The gene calls are TRBV24-1 and TRBJ1-5, with D maybe TRBD1 (5 bases). CDR3 length: 14 amino acids. V lost 5 bases and J lost 1, with 8 bases in between. Germline V gene data show CDR1 as KGHDR and CDR2 as SFDVKD. CDR3 region: CATSAWGSNQPQHF. The CDR3 bases are TGTGCCACCAGTGCGTGGGGGAGCAATCAGCCCCAGCATTTT.

This clonotype was observed a few times. The rearrangement joins TRBV3-1 to TRBJ2-1; 7 positions agree with TRBD2. The J segment lost 8 bases and the V segment lost 3 bases, leaving 10 bases of the junction unmatched. The CDR3 spans 15 residues. In germline, CDR1 is LGHDT, CDR2 YNNKEL (reference sequence). In nucleotides, the CDR3 is TGTGCCAGCAGCCAGGAGACTAGCCCTCCCTATGAGCAGTTCTTC. Translated, it gives CASSQETSPPYEQFF.

This sequence joins TRBV10-3 and TRBJ2-7; a weak D match, TRBD1 (5 bases). The CDR3 covers 15 residues. Trimming removed 3 bases from V and 2 bases from J, with 14 bases in between. Germline CDR1 is ENHRY and CDR2 is SYGVKD. The DNA for the CDR3 is TGTGCCATCAGTGATAGTTCCAGGGTGGCCTACGAGCAGTACTTC. It codes for CAISDSSRVAYEQYF.

This clonotype was counted a few times. V is TRBV10-3 and J is TRBJ1-1; D is uncertain. The CDR3 has 15 amino acids. Germline V gene sequence: CDR1 ENHRY, CDR2 SYGVKD. The V gene lost 3 bases and the J gene lost 0 bases, with 11 bases spanning the gap. The CDR3 here is CAISEGSEMNTEAFF. Written as DNA, the CDR3 is TGTGCCATCAGTGAAGGTTCAGAGATGAACACTGAAGCTTTCTTT.

This clonotype has only a few counts. The gene calls are TRBV28 and TRBJ2-7; TRBD1 matches 8 bases. Germline V gene sequence: CDR1 MDHEN, CDR2 SYDVKM. This CDR3 is 14 amino acids long. Losses at the gene ends were 1 base for V and 4 bases for J; bases not matched to a gene: 3. Here the CDR3 DNA reads TGTGCCAGCAGTTTATTGACAGGGGAATACGAGCAGTACTTC. The encoded protein is CASSLLTGEYEQYF. The full variable domain, in which reference TRBV28 and TRBJ2-7 provide the parts outside the CDR3, is DVKVTQSSRYLVKRTGEKVFLECVQDMDHENMFWYRQDPGLGLRLIYFSYDVKMKEKGDIPEGYSVSREKKERFSLILESASTNQTSMYLCASSLLTGEYEQYFGPGTRLTVT.

A few counts support this clonotype. The chain links TRBV20-1 to TRBJ2-3; D uncertain. CDR1 DFQATT and CDR2 SNEGSKA come from the germline V gene (reference sequence). There are 13 residues in the CDR3. Trimming pared 4 bases from V and 4 bases from J, leaving 12 bases between. CDR3 coding DNA: TGCAGTGCTATCCCCTCGTCCCCAGATACGCAGTATTTT. This encodes CSAIPSSPDTQYF.

The chain joins TRBV6-1 to TRBJ2-7; no reliable D call. CDR3 length: 13 amino acids. Trimming pared 6 bases from V and 4 bases from J, leaving 13 bases between. Per the germline V gene, CDR1 is MNHNS and CDR2 is SASEGT. This CDR3 reads CASSPLPRYEQYF. For the CDR3, the DNA is TGTGCCAGCAGCCCCCTCCCCAGATACGAGCAGTACTTC.

Only a few counts were recorded for this clonotype. The gene calls are TRBV12-3 or TRBV12-4 and TRBJ2-3; D unclear. The V end lost 2 bases, the J end lost 2 bases, and 8 bases lay between the germline ends. The CDR3 extends over 14 amino acids. CDR3 DNA sequence: TGTGCCAGCAGTTTACTCATAAACACAGATACGCAGTATTTT. It specifies CASSLLINTDTQYF.